These T cell receptor beta chains were read from a single sample in a study of blood T cell repertoires in COVID-19. Profiling relied on immunoSEQ multiplex PCR, and the TCRdb table lists in-frame clones only, not all of them. Here the sample spans 70,000 or so clones, 75% to 85% being singletons. Source material: peripheral blood. All receptors come from a human donor in a cohort sampled during active COVID-19. Both conserved end residues are part of each CDR3. The D gene is left open where the match is weak. Rows may omit the clone size; those that give it use once, few, many or a size class.

TRBV3-1/TRBV3-2,TRBD1,TRBJ2-2,-,CASSQAYGTATGELFF,TGTGCCAGCAGCCAAGCTTACGGGACAGCCACCGGGGAGCTGTTTTTT
TRBV18,TRBD1,TRBJ1-2,-,CASSPSEMTGYYSNYGYTF,TGTGCCAGCTCACCATCGGAAATGACAGGGTACTACTCTAACTATGGCTACACCTTC
TRBV4-2,TRBD2,TRBJ2-3,-,CASSQRTSGRAYGDTQYF,TGTGCCAGCAGCCAACGGACTAGCGGGAGGGCCTACGGAGATACGCAGTATTTT
TRBV19,-,TRBJ2-5,-,CASSIKAGETQYF,TGTGCCAGTAGTATAAAGGCAGGAGAGACCCAGTACTTC
TRBV18,TRBD2,TRBJ2-5,-,CASSPIAGAETQYF,TGTGCCAGCTCACCTATAGCGGGAGCAGAGACCCAGTACTTC
TRBV19,TRBD2,TRBJ2-1,-,CASSTRTSGTSYEQFF,TGTGCCAGTAGTACAAGGACTAGCGGCACGTCCTATGAGCAGTTCTTC
TRBV3-1/TRBV3-2,TRBD1,TRBJ2-7,-,CASSQGAGTGNEQYF,TGTGCCAGCAGCCAAGGGGCAGGGACAGGGAACGAGCAGTACTTC
TRBV5-5,TRBD1,TRBJ1-1,few,CASSLQGDTEAFF,TGTGCCAGCAGCTTACAGGGGGACACTGAAGCTTTCTTT
TRBV6-6,TRBD1,TRBJ2-6,-,CASSYDRGGGANVLTF,TGTGCCAGCAGTTACGACAGGGGCGGAGGGGCCAACGTCCTGACTTTC
TRBV29-1,-,TRBJ1-1,-,CSSSFVTGEAFF,TGCAGCTCGTCTTTTGTGACAGGTGAAGCTTTCTTT
TRBV12-3/TRBV12-4,TRBD1,TRBJ2-7,-,CASSTGVGYEQYF,TGTGCCAGCAGTACAGGGGTGGGATACGAGCAGTACTTC
TRBV5-1,TRBD2,TRBJ2-7,once,CASSPGLAGGLSYEQYF,TGCGCCAGCAGCCCCGGACTAGCGGGAGGGCTCTCCTACGAGCAGTACTTC
TRBV5-1,-,TRBJ2-7,-,CASSLGGFDYEQYF,TGCGCCAGCAGCTTGGGAGGGTTTGACTACGAGCAGTACTTC
TRBV6-5,-,TRBJ1-2,-,CASSYVAGKTNYGYTF,TGTGCCAGCAGTTACGTGGCAGGCAAAACTAACTATGGCTACACCTTC
TRBV2,-,TRBJ2-2,-,CASRDSTGELFF,TGTGCCAGCAGGGACAGCACCGGGGAGCTGTTTTTT
TRBV7-2,TRBD2,TRBJ2-1,-,CASSWKTGGLGQNNEQFF,TGTGCCAGCAGTTGGAAAACGGGGGGACTAGGTCAGAACAATGAGCAGTTCTTC
TRBV11-2,TRBD1,TRBJ2-7,-,CASSSQGYEQYF,TGTGCCAGCAGCTCACAGGGGTACGAGCAGTACTTC
TRBV19,TRBD2,TRBJ2-2,-,CASSTSLRTSGRAGGELFF,TGTGCCAGTAGCACATCGTTGAGGACTAGCGGGAGGGCCGGCGGGGAGCTGTTTTTT
TRBV7-2,-,TRBJ2-5,-,CASSLESSQETQYF,TGTGCCAGCAGCTTAGAAAGTAGCCAAGAGACCCAGTACTTC
TRBV5-8,-,TRBJ1-4,-,CASSPWTATNEKLFF,TGTGCCAGCAGCCCCTGGACAGCAACTAATGAAAAACTGTTTTTT
TRBV19,TRBD1,TRBJ1-4,-,CASSSGQGNEKLFF,TGTGCCAGTAGTTCGGGACAGGGTAATGAAAAACTGTTTTTT
TRBV30,-,TRBJ1-6,-,CAWSAEGDRRYSPLHF,TGTGCCTGGAGTGCCGAGGGTGACCGGCGCTATTCACCCCTCCACTTT
TRBV20-1,-,TRBJ2-1,-,CSAHQGNEQFF,TGCAGTGCCCACCAGGGCAATGAGCAGTTCTTC
TRBV3-1/TRBV3-2,-,TRBJ2-1,-,CASSQWVGPNEQFF,TGTGCCAGCAGCCAGTGGGTGGGGCCGAATGAGCAGTTCTTC
TRBV6-4,-,TRBJ2-7,once,CASSVGPVGAYEQYF,TGTGCCAGCAGTGTAGGCCCGGTAGGGGCTTACGAGCAGTACTTC
TRBV27,TRBD1,TRBJ2-7,few,CASSKTGSYEQYF,TGTGCCAGCAGTAAGACAGGGTCCTACGAGCAGTACTTC
TRBV5-1,-,TRBJ1-3,-,CASSPQGTGNTIYF,TGCGCCAGCAGCCCACAGGGTACTGGAAACACCATATATTTT
TRBV21-1,-,TRBJ2-3,-,CASSAEIKTSGSGTDTQYF,TGTGCCAGCAGCGCAGAAATAAAGACTAGCGGGAGTGGCACAGATACGCAGTATTTT
TRBV7-2,-,TRBJ2-6,-,CASSLGVAAGANVLTF,TGTGCCAGCAGCTTAGGAGTAGCGGCTGGGGCCAACGTCCTGACTTTC
TRBV10-1,-,TRBJ2-7,-,CASSDGHEQYF,TGCGCCAGCAGTGACGGTCACGAGCAGTACTTC
TRBV19,-,TRBJ2-1,once,CASSIMGPWDEQFF,TGTGCCAGTAGTATCATGGGGCCCTGGGATGAGCAGTTCTTC
TRBV29-1,-,TRBJ1-1,-,CSVEGLDQGLNTEAFF,TGCAGCGTTGAAGGTCTAGATCAAGGTCTAAACACTGAAGCTTTCTTT
TRBV5-4,TRBD1,TRBJ1-1,-,CASSPGGMNTEAFF,TGTGCCAGCAGCCCAGGGGGGATGAACACTGAAGCTTTCTTT
TRBV29-1,-,TRBJ1-1,-,CSVAGQLNTEAFF,TGCAGCGTAGCCGGACAGCTGAACACTGAAGCTTTCTTT
TRBV11-2,TRBD2,TRBJ2-7,-,CASSNLADTAYEQYF,TGTGCCAGCAGCAATCTAGCGGATACCGCCTACGAGCAGTACTTC
TRBV7-9,-,TRBJ2-3,-,CASAPKEGLGSTDTQYF,TGTGCCAGCGCGCCAAAGGAGGGTCTAGGGAGCACAGATACGCAGTATTTT
TRBV5-8,TRBD1,TRBJ1-2,-,CASSWARTGGLNYGYTF,TGTGCCAGCAGCTGGGCCCGGACAGGGGGCCTTAACTATGGCTACACCTTC
TRBV6-6,TRBD2,TRBJ2-1,-,CASSLGLAGGFHNEQFF,TGTGCCAGCAGTCTGGGACTAGCGGGAGGGTTCCACAATGAGCAGTTCTTC
TRBV11-2,TRBD1,TRBJ1-3,-,CASSRNRGSSGNTIYF,TGTGCCAGCAGCCGCAACAGGGGCTCCTCTGGAAACACCATATATTTT
TRBV13,TRBD1,TRBJ2-7,few,CASSSLGDSSYEQYF,TGTGCCAGCAGCTCCCTAGGGGACAGCTCCTACGAGCAGTACTTC
TRBV10-3,TRBD2,TRBJ2-7,-,CATMYSGTSYEQYF,TGTGCCACCATGTATAGCGGGACATCCTACGAGCAGTACTTC
TRBV5-8,-,TRBJ2-1,-,CASSLAWRQAYNEQFF,TGTGCCAGCAGCTTGGCCTGGAGACAGGCCTACAATGAGCAGTTCTTC
TRBV20-1,-,TRBJ2-2,-,CSASRLAGTGELFF,TGCAGTGCTAGTAGGTTAGCTGGAACCGGGGAGCTGTTTTTT
TRBV30,-,TRBJ1-2,-,CACLDPGFSYGYTF,TGTGCCTGTTTAGACCCAGGCTTCTCCTATGGCTACACCTTC
TRBV7-9,-,TRBJ1-1,-,CASVAGHEAFF,TGTGCCTCCGTGGCAGGACATGAAGCTTTCTTT
TRBV18,TRBD1,TRBJ1-3,many,CASSPRGQGQSSGNTIYF,TGTGCCAGCTCACCACGGGGACAGGGCCAAAGCTCTGGAAACACCATATATTTT
TRBV2,-,TRBJ1-2,-,CASKNILNYGYTF,TGTGCCAGCAAAAACATTCTTAACTATGGCTACACCTTC
TRBV2,TRBD2,TRBJ2-5,-,CASSGLAPETQYF,TGTGCCAGCAGTGGACTAGCCCCAGAGACCCAGTACTTC
TRBV5-1,TRBD2,TRBJ2-5,-,CASSSSGLAGGPLETQYF,TGCGCCAGCAGCTCCTCCGGACTAGCGGGAGGGCCCCTAGAGACCCAGTACTTC
TRBV2,-,TRBJ2-6,-,CASRGGLSSGANVLTF,TGTGCCAGCAGGGGGGGACTGAGCTCTGGGGCCAACGTCCTGACTTTC